The next 25 T cell receptor beta chains were all read from a single sample in a study of T cell responses to AZD1222 COVID-19 vaccine. TCRdb's copy holds only in-frame clones and misses some; the assay was immunoSEQ multiplex PCR. The sample shows under 150,000 clones, approximately 78% of them seen only once. Specimen: peripheral blood, collected on day 0 of MenACWY control vaccination. These receptors were collected from an adult in good health.

The chain couples TRBV7-3 to TRBJ2-3, with no clear D. The CDR3 loop spans 13 amino acids. Germline CDR1 reads SGHTA; CDR2 reads FQGTGA. With 5 bases removed from V and 1 base from J, the gap between germline ends came to 7 bases. The CDR3 protein is CASSPSGTDTQYF. CDR3 in DNA: TGTGCCAGCAGCCCTAGTGGCACAGATACGCAGTATTTT.

This clone was picked up one time. The same CDR3 arises from other DNA sequences in this sample as well. V is TRBV3-1 (or the pseudogene TRBV3-2) and J is TRBJ2-3, with D perhaps TRBD1 (5 bases). The CDR3 loop spans 13 amino acids. Deletions cut 4 bases from V and 2 bases from J, with 7 bases between. Germline CDR1 LGHDT, CDR2 YNNKEL (reference sequence). The CDR3 sequence is CASSRQSTDTQYF. Here the CDR3 DNA reads TGTGCCAGCAGCCGACAGTCCACAGATACGCAGTATTTT.

The V gene is TRBV4-2, the J gene TRBJ1-1; D gene uncertain. Per the germline V gene, CDR1 is LGHNA and CDR2 is YNFKEQ. V shed 0 bases and J shed 0 bases, with 17 bases lying between them. CDR3 size: 18 residues. The CDR3 DNA sequence: TGTGCCAGCAGCCAAGATCCCAGGAACACCCACATGAACACTGAAGCTTTCTTT. Its protein product is CASSQDPRNTHMNTEAFF.

The V and J genes are TRBV19 and TRBJ1-2; D uncertain. The CDR3 totals 14 residues. Germline V gene data show CDR1 as LNHDA and CDR2 as SQIVND (reference sequence). The V end was cut by 3 bases, the J end by 4 bases, with 12 bases between. CDR3 in amino acids: CASSIRPGFYGYTF. Here the CDR3 DNA reads TGTGCCAGTAGTATTCGTCCGGGCTTCTATGGCTACACCTTC.

This clone has just a few counts. The sample holds other DNA sequences that translate to the same CDR3. Here the CDR3 DNA reads TGTGCCAGCTCACCACGTACAGGGCGGCAAGAGACCCAGTACTTC. Its translation: CASSPRTGRQETQYF. This chain uses TRBV18 with TRBJ2-5, with D possibly TRBD1 on 6 matching bases. Trimming took 1 base from V and 2 from J, leaving 11 bases between them. CDR3 size: 15 residues. Germline V gene data show CDR1 as KGHSH and CDR2 as LQKENI. Using reference TRBV18 and TRBJ2-5 for the parts outside the CDR3, the full variable domain is NAGVMQNPRHLVRRRGQEARLRCSPMKGHSHVYWYRQLPEEGLKFMVYLQKENIIDESGMPKERFSAEFPKEGPSILRIQQVVRGDSAAYFCASSPRTGRQETQYFGPGTRLLVL.

The rearrangement links TRBV2 to TRBJ1-3, with D uncertain. Per the germline V gene, CDR1 is SNHLY and CDR2 is FYNNEI. The CDR3 is 14 residues long. The ends were cut back, 3 bases at V and 0 bases at J, with 6 bases in the middle. The CDR3 here is CASSDPNSGNTIYF. The CDR3 DNA reads TGTGCCAGCAGTGATCCAAACTCTGGAAACACCATATATTTT.

V gene TRBV28 combines with J gene TRBJ2-7, with TRBD2 matching over 7 bases. The V gene's germline CDR1 is MDHEN and CDR2 SYDVKM. The CDR3 extends over 13 amino acids. The J segment lost 5 bases and the V segment lost 2 bases, leaving 3 bases of the junction unmatched. As DNA, the CDR3 is TGTGCCAGCAGTTTAGGGCTAGCGGACGAGCAGTACTTC. Its translation: CASSLGLADEQYF.

The chain combines TRBV19 with TRBJ1-5; 7 bases match TRBD1. CDR3 length equals 15 residues. V shed 7 bases, J shed 5 bases, and the junction held 11 bases outside the gene matches. Germline lookup yields CDR1 LNHDA and CDR2 SQIVND (reference sequence). CDR3 bases: TGTGCCAGTACCGACCCGACAGGGCGGTATCAGCCCCAGCATTTT. Translation gives CASTDPTGRYQPQHF.

The chain uses TRBV23-1 and TRBJ2-7, with 7 positions matching TRBD1. TRBV23-1 is flagged as an ORF with uncertain function. The CDR3 totals 15 residues. V shed 0 bases, J shed 7 bases, and the junction held 9 bases outside the gene matches. Here the CDR3 DNA reads TGCGCCAGCAGTCAATCACGCAGGGGGTGGACGGAGCAGTACGTC. It encodes CASSQSRRGWTEQYV.

This chain uses TRBV5-6 with TRBJ1-5, with D possibly TRBD1 on 5 matching bases. The germline CDR1 and CDR2 sequences are SGHDT and YYEEEE. The CDR3 is 18 amino acids. V was clipped by 2 bases and J by 0 bases, with 18 bases between them. CDR3 amino acids: CASSFWQGAVYSNQPQHF. In DNA form, the CDR3 reads TGTGCCAGCAGCTTTTGGCAGGGAGCAGTATATAGCAATCAGCCCCAGCATTTT.

The chain is built from TRBV2 and TRBJ2-3; TRBD2 matches 7 bases. The germline V gene has CDR1 SNHLY and CDR2 FYNNEI. The junction had 2 bases not matched to a gene; V was cut back by 4 bases and J by 1 base. This CDR3 has 14 amino acids. DNA of the CDR3: TGTGCCAGCAGTGCTAGCGGCGGCACAGATACGCAGTATTTT. The encoded protein is CASSASGGTDTQYF. Complete variable domain (other parts from reference TRBV2 and TRBJ2-3): EPEVTQTPSHQVTQMGQEVILRCVPISNHLYFYWYRQILGQKVEFLVSFYNNEISEKSEIFDDQFSVERPDGSNFTLKIRSTKLEDSAMYFCASSASGGTDTQYFGPGTRLTVL.

The gene calls are TRBV4-1 and TRBJ2-5, with 8 bases matching TRBD2. The germline V gene encodes CDR1 MGHRA and CDR2 YSYEKL. CDR3 size: 14 residues. The J segment lost 1 base and the V segment lost 4 bases, leaving 2 bases of the junction unmatched. The CDR3 sequence is CASSRGTSQETQYF. The CDR3 DNA follows: TGCGCCAGCAGCCGCGGGACTAGCCAAGAGACCCAGTACTTC.

The chain uses TRBV9 and TRBJ1-5, with D perhaps TRBD1 (5 bases). This CDR3 has 16 amino acids. CDR1 is SGDLS, CDR2 YYNGEE, per germline. The V gene lost 8 bases and the J gene lost 3 bases, with 21 bases spanning the gap. Written as DNA, the CDR3 is TGTGCCAGTCGATCAGGGCAAGTTCGGGACAATCAGCCCCAGCATTTT. This gives the protein CASRSGQVRDNQPQHF.

The chain carries TRBV6-5 and TRBJ1-1; a possible D gene is TRBD1 (5 bases). This CDR3 is 16 amino acids long. The V gene lost 1 base and the J gene lost 5 bases, with 17 bases spanning the gap. Germline V gene lookup returns CDR1 MNHEY and CDR2 SVGAGI. The CDR3 region is CASSYYRGGKTTEAFF. For the CDR3, the DNA is TGTGCCAGCAGTTACTACCGGGGGGGGAAGACAACTGAAGCTTTCTTT.

This clone was counted only a few times. The chain links TRBV2 to TRBJ2-5, with unresolved D. From germline, CDR1 is SNHLY and CDR2 FYNNEI. The length of the CDR3 is 14 residues. V was trimmed by 7 bases and J by 4 bases, leaving 16 bases between them. CDR3 sequence: CASKEGPVGETQYF. DNA for the CDR3: TGTGCCAGCAAAGAAGGTCCGGTAGGAGAGACCCAGTACTTC.

This sequence joins TRBV5-1 and TRBJ2-4, with a possible D match to TRBD1 (6 bases). V gave up 0 bases and J gave up 8 bases, with 12 bases separating them. The CDR3 is made up of 14 amino acids. Per germline, CDR1 SGHRS and CDR2 YFSETQ. The CDR3 protein is CASSLDRVGDIQYF. The CDR3 DNA sequence: TGCGCCAGCAGCTTGGACAGGGTAGGGGACATTCAGTACTTC.

This clone showed up just a few times. The chain recombines TRBV10-1 with TRBJ1-5; D uncertain. The CDR3 has 13 residues. CDR1 WNHNN and CDR2 SYGVQD come from the germline V gene (reference sequence). V lost 6 bases to trimming and J lost 4 bases, with 10 bases between them. CDR3 amino acids: CASSPRGNQPQHF. The DNA for the CDR3 is TGCGCCAGCAGCCCTCGAGGGAATCAGCCCCAGCATTTT.

The chain links TRBV11-2 to TRBJ2-1; TRBD2 matches 13 bases. Germline V lookup: CDR1 SGHAT, CDR2 FQNNGV. The length of the CDR3 is 17 residues. After removal of 5 bases from V and 0 bases from J, the junction contained 4 bases not matched to a gene. CDR3 nucleotide sequence: TGTGCCAGCAGCCCACTAGCGGGGGGGCGCTCCTACAATGAGCAGTTCTTC. This codes for CASSPLAGGRSYNEQFF.

The J gene is TRBJ1-4, the V gene TRBV2; 10 bases match TRBD1. The germline CDR1 and CDR2 sequences are SNHLY and FYNNEI. CDR3 length: 14 residues. V was clipped by 4 bases and J by 8 bases; unmatched bases: 4. CDR3 nucleotide sequence: TGTGCCAGCAGTGGAGGACAGGGGGGGGAAAAACTGTTTTTT. Translation gives CASSGGQGGEKLFF.

This chain uses TRBV2 with TRBJ1-5; 7 bases line up with TRBD1. The CDR3 is made up of 14 amino acids. Germline V CDR1 and CDR2: SNHLY, FYNNEI. The junction had 4 bases not matched to a gene; V was cut back by 2 bases and J by 6 bases. The CDR3 protein is CASSESGGLQPQHF. The CDR3 nucleotides read TGTGCCAGCAGTGAATCAGGGGGTCTTCAGCCCCAGCATTTT.

V is TRBV27 and J is TRBJ2-1; a weak D match, TRBD2 (7 bases). The CDR3 is made up of 15 amino acids. Germline values: CDR1 MNHEY, CDR2 SMNVEV (reference sequence). The V end lost 4 bases, the J end lost 9 bases, and 19 bases lay between the germline ends. CDR3 loop: CASSYREGRSGEQFF. CDR3 nucleotide sequence: TGTGCCAGCAGTTACAGGGAGGGAAGGTCGGGTGAGCAGTTCTTC.

The table lists this clone with a few counts. This rearrangement joins TRBV6-5 to TRBJ2-6, with a possible D match to TRBD1 (6 bases). Germline V lookup: CDR1 MNHEY, CDR2 SVGAGI. The CDR3 extends over 14 amino acids. The germline V and J ends were trimmed by 7 bases and 2 bases, with 9 bases remaining between them. For the CDR3, the DNA is TGTGCCAGCAACACAGGGACTGGGGCCAACGTCCTGACTTTC. As protein: CASNTGTGANVLTF.

This clone was observed a handful of times. This rearrangement joins TRBV27 to TRBJ1-1; D is unresolved. CDR3 length: 14 residues. The V gene's germline CDR1 is MNHEY and CDR2 SMNVEV (reference sequence). V lost 0 bases, J lost 3 bases, and 8 bases lay in between. Here the CDR3 reads CASSLSSRYTEAFF. In DNA form, the CDR3 reads TGTGCCAGCAGTTTATCCTCGAGATACACTGAAGCTTTCTTT.

V and J are TRBV7-9 and TRBJ1-6; weak D call: TRBD1 (6 bases). This CDR3 is 13 amino acids long. CDR1 is SEHNR, CDR2 FQNEAQ, per germline (reference sequence). Deletions cut 1 base from V and 10 bases from J, with 8 bases between. The CDR3 DNA follows: TGTGCCAGCAGCTTAGATAGGGGGTCACCCCTCCACTTT. The encoded protein is CASSLDRGSPLHF.

The chain is built from TRBV2 and TRBJ2-7; no definite D call. The CDR3 is 14 amino acids. CDR1 and CDR2 from the germline V gene are SNHLY and FYNNEI. V lost 6 bases, J lost 6 bases, and 18 bases lay in between. The CDR3 DNA follows: TGTGCCAGCAGCACGCGGTACCTCTCTCTCGAGCAGTACGTC. Protein: CASSTRYLSLEQYV.